The 16 T cell receptor beta chains below come from one sample, sequenced in a study of blood T cell repertoires in COVID-19 (dated by TCRdb to about 2020). Library preparation used the immunoSEQ multiplex PCR assay. In its TCRdb copy, this immuneACCESS table keeps in-frame sequences only and misses some clones. Where compared with another copy, unresolved V genes explain less than half of these, and the others have no known cause. A total of approximately 65,000 clones appear in this sample, 65% to 90% of them only once. Together, the top ten hold approximately 1.2% of the sample. Sequencing was performed on peripheral blood. The source is a man in his forties with acute or convalescent COVID-19.

This sequence joins TRBV25-1 and TRBJ1-6; 8 positions agree with TRBD1. There are 16 residues in the CDR3. Germline V lookup: CDR1 MGHDK, CDR2 SYGVNS. The V segment lost 6 bases and the J segment 15 bases; nucleotides outside the gene matches: 19. CDR3 in amino acids: CASSPSKRVPGQGLHF. For the CDR3, the DNA is TGTGCCAGCAGCCCTAGCAAACGGGTCCCCGGACAGGGCCTCCACTTT.

This clone was observed a handful of times. Here the CDR3 reads CASSVARSANEKLFF. In nucleotides, the CDR3 is TGTGCCAGCAGCGTAGCTAGGTCAGCAAATGAAAAACTGTTTTTT. The chain couples TRBV9 to TRBJ1-4; D ambiguous. Germline CDR1 reads SGDLS; CDR2 reads YYNGEE. Trimming stripped 0 bases from V and 5 bases from J, with 11 bases between. The CDR3 is 15 residues long.

The rearrangement joins TRBV4-1 to TRBJ1-1, with 8 nucleotides matching TRBD1. Trimming at V came to 5 bases and at J to 1 base, leaving 6 bases not matched to a gene. Looked up from germline, CDR1 is MGHRA and CDR2 is YSYEKL. The CDR3 sequence is 15 residues long. CDR3 coding DNA: TGCGCCAGCAGCAACTCACAGGGGGGGAACACTGAAGCTTTCTTT. This gives the protein CASSNSQGGNTEAFF.

This rearrangement joins TRBV7-2 to TRBJ2-3; D is ambiguous. The CDR3 is 14 amino acids. In germline, CDR1 is SGHTA, CDR2 FQGNSA. Trimming removed 2 bases at V and 0 bases at J, with 6 bases between. This CDR3 reads CASSLMASTDTQYF. CDR3 DNA sequence: TGTGCCAGCAGCTTAATGGCTAGCACAGATACGCAGTATTTT. The full variable domain, its missing parts supplied by reference TRBV7-2 and TRBJ2-3, is GAGVSQSPSNKVTEKGKDVELRCDPISGHTALYWYRQSLGQGLEFLIYFQGNSAPDKSGLPSDRFSAERTGGSVSTLTIQRTQQEDSAVYLCASSLMASTDTQYFGPGTRLTVL.

This clone has just one count. The rearrangement joins TRBV15 to TRBJ2-3; TRBD2 is a possible D gene (7 bases). The CDR3 is 15 residues long. Trimming removed 3 bases at V and 4 bases at J, with 14 bases between. Germline CDR1 reads LNHNV; CDR2 reads YYDKDF (reference sequence). The CDR3 nucleotides read TGTGCCACCAGCAGCGCGGGGGCAGGCCCAGATACGCAGTATTTT. Translated: CATSSAGAGPDTQYF.

The V and J genes are TRBV7-9 and TRBJ1-2, with D possibly TRBD1 on 6 matching bases. The CDR3 extends over 15 amino acids. From germline, CDR1 is SEHNR and CDR2 FQNEAQ (reference sequence). V was shortened by 5 bases and J by 6 bases, with 19 bases between the two germline ends. The CDR3 nucleotides are TGTGCCAGCAGCCCAAACTACGGGGGGCTTGATGGCTACACCTTC. It yields the protein CASSPNYGGLDGYTF.

The V gene is TRBV5-5, the J gene TRBJ1-1; D possibly corresponds to TRBD1 (5 bases). Trimming pared 4 bases from V and 4 bases from J, leaving 17 bases between. Germline-derived CDR1 and CDR2 are SGHKS and YYEKEE (reference sequence). The CDR3 contains 15 residues. In nucleotides, the CDR3 is TGTGCCAGCAGCCGCCCCCCGGGGGGGGGCACTGAAGCTTTCTTT. Its translation is CASSRPPGGGTEAFF.

The rearrangement links TRBV7-8 to TRBJ1-3, with D perhaps TRBD1 (5 bases). Germline lookup yields CDR1 SGHVS and CDR2 FQNEAQ. CDR3 size: 15 residues. Trimming left V 6 bases short and J 0 bases short, with 12 bases between. Here the CDR3 DNA reads TGTGCCAGCAGTCAAGGCCAGGGCTCTGGAAACACCATATATTTT. It specifies CASSQGQGSGNTIYF.

The chain employs TRBV11-3 and TRBJ1-2; D remains unclear. The CDR3 totals 13 residues. Between the trimmed V and J ends, which lost 2 bases and 0 bases, there was a span of 4 bases. Germline CDR1 is SGHNT and CDR2 is YENEEA. CDR3 bases: TGTGCCAGCAGCTTAACAGCTAACTATGGCTACACCTTC. Translation: CASSLTANYGYTF.

The V and J genes are TRBV19 and TRBJ2-2; D may be TRBD2 (6 bases). The germline V gene encodes CDR1 LNHDA and CDR2 SQIVND (reference sequence). The length of the CDR3 is 15 residues. Trimming removed 4 bases at V and 1 base at J, with 10 bases between. The CDR3: CASSTYGGNTGELFF. The CDR3 DNA reads as TGTGCCAGTAGTACATACGGGGGGAACACCGGGGAGCTGTTTTTT.

V and J are TRBV5-1 and TRBJ1-6; the D gene is possibly TRBD1 (5 bases). The CDR3 covers 16 residues. V shed 4 bases and J shed 7 bases, with 18 bases lying between them. Germline assignment: CDR1 SGHRS and CDR2 YFSETQ. CDR3 DNA: TGCGCCAGCAGCGGGGGGACTTCTCCGGGGAATTCACCCCTCCACTTT. Residues: CASSGGTSPGNSPLHF.

The chain links TRBV5-4 to TRBJ1-1, with 9 nucleotides matching TRBD1. Germline-derived CDR1 and CDR2 are SGHNT and YYREEE (reference sequence). The CDR3 is 15 amino acids. The trim removed 3 bases at V and 1 base at J, leaving 4 bases unmatched. CDR3 sequence: CASSWDRVWNTEAFF. The CDR3 bases are TGTGCCAGCAGCTGGGACAGGGTATGGAACACTGAAGCTTTCTTT.

This chain connects TRBV4-2 to TRBJ2-5; 7 nucleotides agree with TRBD2. Germline V lookup: CDR1 LGHNA, CDR2 YNFKEQ. Trimming took 0 bases from V and 7 from J; bases not matched to a gene: 2. This CDR3 is 13 amino acids long. CDR3 in DNA: TGTGCCAGCAGCCAAGATCGGGGGGTGACCCAGTACTTC. As protein: CASSQDRGVTQYF.

The chain uses TRBV10-3 and TRBJ2-7; no firm D call. The length of the CDR3 is 15 residues. Germline V gene lookup returns CDR1 ENHRY and CDR2 SYGVKD. The V and J ends lost 2 bases and 2 bases respectively, with 13 bases between them. The CDR3 nucleotides read TGTGCCATCAGTGAGCAGGCAGCACAAACCTACGAGCAGTACTTC. Translation: CAISEQAAQTYEQYF.

The V call is TRBV3-1 (or the pseudogene TRBV3-2), the J call TRBJ2-2, with 7 bases aligning to TRBD1. V shed 4 bases and J 7 bases; nucleotides not matched to a gene: 3. The CDR3 sequence is 13 residues long. CDR1 is LGHDT, CDR2 YNNKEL, per germline (reference sequence). The CDR3, as DNA: TGTGCCAGCAGCCGAGGGGGCATCGGGGAGCTGTTTTTT. This encodes CASSRGGIGELFF.

The rearrangement joins TRBV6-1 to TRBJ2-2; D gene ambiguous. The V end was cut by 3 bases, the J end by 4 bases, with 12 bases between. Germline V gives CDR1 MNHNS, CDR2 SASEGT. There are 15 residues in the CDR3. The CDR3 coding sequence is TGTGCCAGCAGTGAGACATCCCTGGGCACCGGGGAGCTGTTTTTT. It encodes CASSETSLGTGELFF.